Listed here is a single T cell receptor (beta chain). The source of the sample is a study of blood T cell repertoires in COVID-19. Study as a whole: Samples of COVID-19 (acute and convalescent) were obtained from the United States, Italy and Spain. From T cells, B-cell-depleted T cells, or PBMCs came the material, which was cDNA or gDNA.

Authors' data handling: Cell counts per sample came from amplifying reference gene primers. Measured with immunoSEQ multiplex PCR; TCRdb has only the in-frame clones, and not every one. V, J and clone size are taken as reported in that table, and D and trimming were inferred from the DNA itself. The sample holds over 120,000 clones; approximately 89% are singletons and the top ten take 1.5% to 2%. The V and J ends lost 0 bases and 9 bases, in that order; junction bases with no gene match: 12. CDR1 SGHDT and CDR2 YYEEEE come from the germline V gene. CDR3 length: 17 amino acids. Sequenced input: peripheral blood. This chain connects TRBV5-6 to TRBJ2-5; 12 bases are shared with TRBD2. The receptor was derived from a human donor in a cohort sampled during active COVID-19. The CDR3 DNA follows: TGTGCCAGCAGCTTGGATTCGCTGCGACTAGCGGGGGTGGCCCAGTACTTC. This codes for CASSLDSLRLAGVAQYF.